Listed below are T cell receptor beta chains from one sample, sequenced in a study of blood T cell repertoires in COVID-19. Some clones are missing from TCRdb's copy, which holds only in-frame ones; the method was immunoSEQ multiplex PCR. The data show a few hundred thousand clones, about 83% seen once. Sequences were obtained from PBMCs or T cells enriched from blood (not recorded which). The receptors shown here come from a woman aged 40 to 50 who had recovered from COVID-19. Both conserved end residues are part of each CDR3. The D gene is left open where the match is weak. A clone size is listed for some rows: how often the clone was seen (once, few, many), or a class if it is expanded.

clone_size: NA; j_call: TRBJ1-2; cdr3_length: 14; v_call: TRBV19; d_call: NA; cdr3_aa: CASSTSGVSYGYTF; cdr3_nt: TGTGCCAGTAGTACCTCAGGGGTTTCATATGGCTACACCTTC
clone_size: NA; j_call: TRBJ1-2; cdr3_length: 12; v_call: TRBV28; d_call: NA; cdr3_aa: CASTSTNYGYTF; cdr3_nt: TGTGCCAGCACCTCGACAAACTATGGCTACACCTTC
clone_size: NA; j_call: TRBJ2-1; cdr3_length: 13; v_call: TRBV9; d_call: NA; cdr3_aa: CASSVGGQDEQFF; cdr3_nt: TGTGCCAGCAGCGTAGGGGGGCAAGATGAGCAGTTCTTC
clone_size: NA; j_call: TRBJ2-3; cdr3_length: 13; v_call: TRBV10-3; d_call: TRBD2; cdr3_aa: CAVASGSLDTQYF; cdr3_nt: TGTGCCGTTGCTAGCGGGAGTCTAGATACGCAGTATTTT
clone_size: NA; j_call: TRBJ1-1; cdr3_length: 15; v_call: TRBV9; d_call: TRBD1; cdr3_aa: CASSVDPGGLTEAFF; cdr3_nt: TGTGCCAGCAGCGTAGATCCAGGGGGCTTAACTGAAGCTTTCTTT
clone_size: NA; j_call: TRBJ2-7; cdr3_length: 14; v_call: TRBV5-1; d_call: TRBD2; cdr3_aa: CASSPGLDSYEQYF; cdr3_nt: TGCGCCAGCAGCCCGGGACTAGATTCCTACGAGCAGTACTTC
clone_size: medium-sized; j_call: TRBJ2-3; cdr3_length: 15; v_call: TRBV4-1; d_call: TRBD1; cdr3_aa: CASSRGTGNGNTQYF; cdr3_nt: TGCGCCAGCAGCCGCGGGACAGGAAACGGTAATACGCAGTATTTT
clone_size: few; j_call: TRBJ2-1; cdr3_length: 15; v_call: TRBV9; d_call: NA; cdr3_aa: CASSVFQRNYNEQFF; cdr3_nt: TGTGCCAGCAGCGTATTCCAGCGGAACTACAATGAGCAGTTCTTC
clone_size: NA; j_call: TRBJ1-5; cdr3_length: 11; v_call: TRBV12-3/TRBV12-4; d_call: NA; cdr3_aa: CASSTRGPQHF; cdr3_nt: TGTGCCAGCAGCACCCGGGGGCCCCAGCATTTT
clone_size: NA; j_call: TRBJ2-1; cdr3_length: 14; v_call: TRBV27; d_call: TRBD2; cdr3_aa: CASRGTRRVDEQFF; cdr3_nt: TGTGCCAGCAGAGGGACTAGGAGGGTGGATGAGCAGTTCTTC
clone_size: NA; j_call: TRBJ1-3; cdr3_length: 20; v_call: TRBV30; d_call: TRBD1; cdr3_aa: CASISSPRDRALLSGNTIYF; cdr3_nt: TGTGCCTCCATTTCTTCCCCTCGGGACAGGGCCCTGCTCTCTGGAAACACCATATATTTT
clone_size: NA; j_call: TRBJ1-4; cdr3_length: 15; v_call: TRBV30; d_call: NA; cdr3_aa: CAWSVASGTNEKLFF; cdr3_nt: TGTGCCTGGAGTGTAGCTTCAGGGACTAATGAAAAACTGTTTTTT
clone_size: NA; j_call: TRBJ1-5; cdr3_length: 19; v_call: TRBV21-1; d_call: NA; cdr3_aa: CASSKAGGKGNRCNQPQHF; cdr3_nt: TGTGCCAGCAGCAAAGCAGGGGGCAAGGGAAATAGGTGCAATCAGCCCCAGCATTTT
clone_size: once; j_call: TRBJ2-1; cdr3_length: 15; v_call: TRBV11-2; d_call: TRBD2; cdr3_aa: CASRDAGGVRNEQFF; cdr3_nt: TGTGCCAGCAGGGATGCGGGAGGAGTACGCAATGAGCAGTTCTTC
clone_size: NA; j_call: TRBJ1-1; cdr3_length: 16; v_call: TRBV2; d_call: NA; cdr3_aa: CASKWTASAMNTEAFF; cdr3_nt: TGTGCCAGCAAATGGACAGCCAGTGCCATGAACACTGAAGCTTTCTTT
clone_size: NA; j_call: TRBJ2-3; cdr3_length: 15; v_call: TRBV7-9; d_call: TRBD1; cdr3_aa: CASSLGTGTTDTQYF; cdr3_nt: TGTGCCAGCAGCCTGGGGACAGGGACTACAGATACGCAGTATTTT
clone_size: NA; j_call: TRBJ2-5; cdr3_length: 15; v_call: TRBV7-6; d_call: NA; cdr3_aa: CASSLTWTEQETQYF; cdr3_nt: TGTGCCAGCAGCTTAACCTGGACAGAACAAGAGACCCAGTACTTC
clone_size: NA; j_call: TRBJ2-2; cdr3_length: 16; v_call: TRBV7-2; d_call: TRBD2; cdr3_aa: CASSPLAGATRGELFF; cdr3_nt: TGTGCCAGCAGCCCGTTAGCGGGAGCGACTCGGGGGGAGCTGTTTTTT
clone_size: few; j_call: TRBJ2-7; cdr3_length: 16; v_call: TRBV28; d_call: NA; cdr3_aa: CASSFRSVARSYEQYF; cdr3_nt: TGTGCCAGCAGTTTCAGATCCGTGGCCCGTTCCTACGAGCAGTACTTC
clone_size: NA; j_call: TRBJ2-2; cdr3_length: 17; v_call: TRBV5-5; d_call: TRBD2; cdr3_aa: CASSPGTSGKVTGELFF; cdr3_nt: TGTGCCAGCAGCCCCGGGACTAGCGGGAAAGTCACCGGGGAGCTGTTTTTT
clone_size: NA; j_call: TRBJ1-1; cdr3_length: 14; v_call: TRBV16; d_call: NA; cdr3_aa: CASSQSALNTEAFF; cdr3_nt: TGTGCCAGCAGCCAATCGGCTCTGAACACTGAAGCTTTCTTT
clone_size: NA; j_call: TRBJ2-7; cdr3_length: 17; v_call: TRBV28; d_call: TRBD1; cdr3_aa: CASTTRRGQGAPGEQYF; cdr3_nt: TGTGCCAGCACGACCAGGAGAGGGCAGGGGGCCCCCGGGGAGCAGTACTTC
clone_size: NA; j_call: TRBJ1-2; cdr3_length: 15; v_call: TRBV24-1; d_call: NA; cdr3_aa: CATSDFRGSSYGYTF; cdr3_nt: TGTGCCACCAGTGATTTTAGGGGCAGTTCCTATGGCTACACCTTC
clone_size: NA; j_call: TRBJ2-4; cdr3_length: 15; v_call: TRBV5-6; d_call: TRBD1; cdr3_aa: CASRPDRGAKNIQYF; cdr3_nt: TGTGCCAGCAGGCCAGACAGGGGAGCCAAAAACATTCAGTACTTC
clone_size: NA; j_call: TRBJ1-2; cdr3_length: 14; v_call: TRBV7-8; d_call: NA; cdr3_aa: CASSVIQGVSGYTF; cdr3_nt: TGTGCCAGCAGCGTAATACAGGGAGTATCCGGCTACACCTTC
clone_size: NA; j_call: TRBJ1-2; cdr3_length: 17; v_call: TRBV16; d_call: TRBD1; cdr3_aa: CASSLPQGDRAFYGYTF; cdr3_nt: TGTGCCAGCAGCCTCCCTCAGGGGGACAGGGCATTCTATGGCTACACCTTC
clone_size: NA; j_call: TRBJ1-4; cdr3_length: 16; v_call: TRBV18; d_call: TRBD1; cdr3_aa: CASSPPTGTKNEKLFF; cdr3_nt: TGTGCCAGCTCACCACCGACAGGGACCAAGAATGAAAAACTGTTTTTT
clone_size: NA; j_call: TRBJ1-4; cdr3_length: 17; v_call: TRBV6-6; d_call: TRBD1; cdr3_aa: CASSRSGQGPTNEKLFF; cdr3_nt: TGTGCCAGCAGCCGATCCGGACAGGGACCAACTAATGAAAAACTGTTTTTT
clone_size: NA; j_call: TRBJ2-2; cdr3_length: 15; v_call: TRBV6-2/TRBV6-3; d_call: NA; cdr3_aa: CASSPTPSGTGELFF; cdr3_nt: TGTGCCAGCAGTCCGACTCCTTCGGGCACCGGGGAGCTGTTTTTT
clone_size: NA; j_call: TRBJ2-1; cdr3_length: 16; v_call: TRBV7-6; d_call: TRBD2; cdr3_aa: CASSLAPGAGGNEQFF; cdr3_nt: TGTGCCAGCAGCTTAGCCCCCGGGGCGGGAGGGAATGAGCAGTTCTTC
clone_size: NA; j_call: TRBJ1-5; cdr3_length: 17; v_call: TRBV21-1; d_call: NA; cdr3_aa: CASSKENRGLSNQPQHF; cdr3_nt: TGTGCCAGCAGCAAAGAGAACAGGGGGTTGAGCAATCAGCCCCAGCATTTT
clone_size: NA; j_call: TRBJ2-1; cdr3_length: 15; v_call: TRBV5-1; d_call: NA; cdr3_aa: CASSLPGSSYNEQFF; cdr3_nt: TGCGCCAGCAGCTTGCCCGGGAGCTCCTACAATGAGCAGTTCTTC
clone_size: few; j_call: TRBJ1-6; cdr3_length: 13; v_call: TRBV6-4; d_call: NA; cdr3_aa: CASSVDRDSPLHF; cdr3_nt: TGTGCCAGCAGTGTCGACAGAGATTCACCCCTCCACTTT
clone_size: NA; j_call: TRBJ2-2; cdr3_length: 15; v_call: TRBV5-6; d_call: NA; cdr3_aa: CASSSGHRNTGELFF; cdr3_nt: TGTGCCAGCAGCTCGGGACACAGAAACACCGGGGAGCTGTTTTTT
clone_size: NA; j_call: TRBJ1-1; cdr3_length: 14; v_call: TRBV7-2; d_call: TRBD1; cdr3_aa: CASSLGQGRSEAFF; cdr3_nt: TGTGCCAGCAGCCTAGGACAGGGTAGGTCTGAAGCTTTCTTT
clone_size: NA; j_call: TRBJ2-3; cdr3_length: 16; v_call: TRBV24-1; d_call: NA; cdr3_aa: CATSDLGTADTDTQYF; cdr3_nt: TGTGCCACCAGTGATTTGGGGACTGCCGACACAGATACGCAGTATTTT
clone_size: NA; j_call: TRBJ1-4; cdr3_length: 13; v_call: TRBV19; d_call: NA; cdr3_aa: CASSRFTGEKLFF; cdr3_nt: TGTGCCAGTTCGAGATTTACAGGAGAAAAACTGTTTTTT
clone_size: once; j_call: TRBJ1-1; cdr3_length: 17; v_call: TRBV19; d_call: TRBD1; cdr3_aa: CASRRGQGANLGPEAFF; cdr3_nt: TGTGCCAGTAGGAGGGGACAGGGGGCTAATTTGGGTCCTGAAGCTTTCTTT
clone_size: NA; j_call: TRBJ2-1; cdr3_length: 15; v_call: TRBV19; d_call: TRBD2; cdr3_aa: CASSISSGWGNEQFF; cdr3_nt: TGTGCCAGTAGTATATCTAGCGGATGGGGCAATGAGCAGTTCTTC
clone_size: NA; j_call: TRBJ2-2; cdr3_length: 15; v_call: TRBV15; d_call: TRBD2; cdr3_aa: CATSVLAGGVGELFF; cdr3_nt: TGTGCCACCAGCGTACTAGCGGGAGGGGTCGGGGAGCTGTTTTTT
clone_size: NA; j_call: TRBJ1-2; cdr3_length: 16; v_call: TRBV28; d_call: NA; cdr3_aa: CASSLWRQERGYGYTF; cdr3_nt: TGTGCCAGCAGTTTATGGAGACAGGAACGTGGGTATGGCTACACCTTC
clone_size: NA; j_call: TRBJ2-3; cdr3_length: 15; v_call: TRBV11-3; d_call: NA; cdr3_aa: CASSLGLGAADTQYF; cdr3_nt: TGTGCCAGCAGCTTAGGTTTGGGGGCCGCAGATACGCAGTATTTT